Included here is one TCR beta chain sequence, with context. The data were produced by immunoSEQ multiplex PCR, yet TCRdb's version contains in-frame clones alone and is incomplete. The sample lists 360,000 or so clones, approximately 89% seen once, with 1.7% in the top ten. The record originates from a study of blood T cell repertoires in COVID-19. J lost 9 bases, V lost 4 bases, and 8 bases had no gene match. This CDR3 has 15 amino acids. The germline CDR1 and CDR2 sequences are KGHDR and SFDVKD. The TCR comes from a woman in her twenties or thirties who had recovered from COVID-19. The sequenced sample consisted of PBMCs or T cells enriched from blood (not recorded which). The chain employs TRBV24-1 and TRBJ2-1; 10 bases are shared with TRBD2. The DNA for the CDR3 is TGTGCCACCAGTGAAACAAGCGGGGGGGCAAGTGAGCAGTTCTTC. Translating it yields CATSETSGGASEQFF.